These T cell receptor beta chains were read from a single sample in a study of blood T cell repertoires in COVID-19. Sequencing used immunoSEQ multiplex PCR; TCRdb keeps in-frame clones, though not all of them. The table shows about 130,000 clones, with over 60% occurring only once. Sequencing used peripheral blood. These TCRs come from an older woman with acute or convalescent COVID-19. CDR3s include the opening cysteine and the closing phenylalanine or tryptophan. A D gene is named only where the DNA matches it firmly. Expanded clones get a size class; other rows say once, few or many, or leave the size out.

TRBD1	12	TRBV2	TRBJ1-5	NA	TGTGCCAGCAGCGCTGACAGGGCGCCCCAGCATTTT	CASSADRAPQHF
NA	14	TRBV6-1	TRBJ1-2	NA	TGTGCCAGCACTGAAACAACAGGACCCTATGGCTACACCTTC	CASTETTGPYGYTF
TRBD2	16	TRBV27	TRBJ2-7	NA	TGTGCCAGCAGTTTTAACAGGCGACTAGCAAGCGACGAGCAGTACTTC	CASSFNRRLASDEQYF
TRBD1	16	TRBV29-1	TRBJ2-6	NA	TGCAGCGTGAGGGGACAGGGGGCTGGTGGGGCCAACGTCCTGACTTTC	CSVRGQGAGGANVLTF
TRBD1	14	TRBV27	TRBJ1-2	NA	TGTGCCAGCAGTTCCATCAGGGGGCACTATGGCTACACCTTC	CASSSIRGHYGYTF
TRBD1	16	TRBV5-1	TRBJ1-4	NA	TGCGCCAGCAGCTTGGTTACAGGGGGAGGGGATGAAAAACTGTTTTTT	CASSLVTGGGDEKLFF
NA	17	TRBV18	TRBJ2-3	NA	TGTGCCAGCTCACCTCAGGGGCGCAGACCGATCACAGATACGCAGTATTTT	CASSPQGRRPITDTQYF
NA	13	TRBV5-1	TRBJ1-1	once	TGCGCCAGCAGCTTGTCTGTGAACACTGAAGCTTTCTTT	CASSLSVNTEAFF
NA	14	TRBV5-5	TRBJ2-7	few	TGTGCCAGCAGCTTGGTGTTACGGTCCTACGAGCAGTACTTC	CASSLVLRSYEQYF
NA	11	TRBV30	TRBJ1-2	NA	TGTGCCTGGAGCGAGGGATATGGCTACACCTTC	CAWSEGYGYTF
TRBD1	15	TRBV10-1	TRBJ1-2	NA	TGCGCCAGCAGTGAGGGGGACAGAGGAAACTATGGCTACACCTTC	CASSEGDRGNYGYTF
TRBD2	15	TRBV25-1	TRBJ2-1	many	TGTGCCAGCAGTCCGCTAGCGGGAGCGGGCGGTGAGCAGTTCTTC	CASSPLAGAGGEQFF
TRBD1	13	TRBV19	TRBJ1-5	NA	TGTGCCAGCCGGACAGGCAAGAATCAGCCCCAGCATTTT	CASRTGKNQPQHF
TRBD2	14	TRBV7-2	TRBJ2-3	NA	TGTGCCAGCAGCTTAGACACTAGCGGGTACACGCAGTATTTT	CASSLDTSGYTQYF
TRBD2	16	TRBV2	TRBJ2-1	NA	TGTGCCAGCAGTGAGTTCGGACTAGCTTCGAACAATGAGCAGTTCTTC	CASSEFGLASNNEQFF
NA	13	TRBV29-1	TRBJ1-5	NA	TGCAGCGTTGCCTCTAACAGGGACCAGCCCCAGCATTTT	CSVASNRDQPQHF
TRBD1	16	TRBV28	TRBJ1-2	NA	TGTGCCAGCAGTTCATCCCCAGGGGGCGCCCGCTATGGCTACACCTTC	CASSSSPGGARYGYTF
TRBD1	14	TRBV15	TRBJ1-1	few	TGTGCCACCAGCAGAGGAGACAGGGACACTGAAGCTTTCTTT	CATSRGDRDTEAFF
TRBD1	15	TRBV25-1	TRBJ2-1	NA	TGTGCCAGCAGTGTGGCCGGGACAGGGGTCGATGAGCAGTTCTTC	CASSVAGTGVDEQFF
NA	12	TRBV10-2	TRBJ2-7	NA	TGCGCCAGCAGTGAAAACAGCTACGAGCAGTACTTC	CASSENSYEQYF
NA	16	TRBV19	TRBJ2-3	NA	TGTGCCAGTAGTACCCCGACAGGGAGCGGGACAGATACGCAGTATTTT	CASSTPTGSGTDTQYF
TRBD2	15	TRBV5-1	TRBJ2-2	NA	TGCGCCAGCAGCTGGACTAGCGGGAACACCGGGGAGCTGTTTTTT	CASSWTSGNTGELFF
TRBD1	15	TRBV2	TRBJ1-5	NA	TGTGCCAGCAGAACCGGGACAGGGATGGATCAGCCCCAGCATTTT	CASRTGTGMDQPQHF
TRBD1	12	TRBV29-1	TRBJ1-2	NA	TGCAGCGCTGGGGACAGGAACTATGGCTACACCTTC	CSAGDRNYGYTF
TRBD1	14	TRBV18	TRBJ1-4	few	TGTGCCAGCTCACCCGGGACAGGGGGTGAAAAACTGTTTTTT	CASSPGTGGEKLFF
TRBD1	13	TRBV5-1	TRBJ2-3	NA	TGCGCCAGCAGCTTGCGGGACAGGGTAGCGCAGTATTTT	CASSLRDRVAQYF
NA	17	TRBV5-1	TRBJ2-7	NA	TGCGCCAGCAGCTTGGTACCCACCGGGACTCTTCTCTACGAGCAGTACTTC	CASSLVPTGTLLYEQYF
NA	11	TRBV19	TRBJ2-3	NA	TGTGCCAGCGCGCTCACAGATACGCAGTATTTT	CASALTDTQYF
TRBD1	13	TRBV25-1	TRBJ1-2	NA	TGTGCCAGCAGTGGAGCGACAGGGCTTGGCTACACCTTC	CASSGATGLGYTF
TRBD2	15	TRBV7-8	TRBJ2-1	NA	TGTGCTACGAGCCTAGAGCGGGAGGGCGACAATGAGCAGTTCTTC	CATSLEREGDNEQFF
NA	13	TRBV4-3	TRBJ2-3	NA	TGCGCCAGCAGCCAGCGGCAGTCAGATACGCAGTATTTT	CASSQRQSDTQYF
NA	17	TRBV28	TRBJ1-6	NA	TGTGCCAGCAGTTTTCCCCCGGGCGGGGGCGGTAATTCACCCCTCCACTTT	CASSFPPGGGGNSPLHF
NA	15	TRBV6-2/TRBV6-3	TRBJ1-3	NA	TGTGCCAGCAGTTACTCTTACAGGAGTGGAAACACCATATATTTT	CASSYSYRSGNTIYF
TRBD1	19	TRBV7-6	TRBJ2-2	NA	TGTGCCAGCAGCCTACGCGGGACAGGGACGGCCGCGAACACCGGGGAGCTGTTTTTT	CASSLRGTGTAANTGELFF
TRBD1	16	TRBV15	TRBJ2-1	NA	TGTGCCACCAGCACCCGGGGGGGACAGGGGGCTGGTGAGCAGTTCTTC	CATSTRGGQGAGEQFF
NA	15	TRBV6-2/TRBV6-3	TRBJ1-1	NA	TGTGCCAGCAGTTATTCCCGACAATACCGTAATGAAGCTTTCTTT	CASSYSRQYRNEAFF
NA	13	TRBV5-6	TRBJ2-5	NA	TGTGCCAGCAGCGCACAGGGTTTCCCCACCCAGTACTTC	CASSAQGFPTQYF
NA	12	TRBV9	TRBJ1-2	once	TGTGCCAGCAGTGAGGGGGGGAAAGGCTACACCTTC	CASSEGGKGYTF
TRBD1	17	TRBV11-2	TRBJ2-4	NA	TGTGCCAGCAGCTTAGATAACAGGGGGCTAGCCAAAAACATTCAGTACTTC	CASSLDNRGLAKNIQYF
NA	18	TRBV27	TRBJ1-1	NA	TGTGCCAGCAGTCCTCAGAGTAGGGACACTCGGAAGAACACTGAAGCTTTCTTT	CASSPQSRDTRKNTEAFF
NA	13	TRBV4-3	TRBJ2-3	NA	TGCGCCAGCGGAGGTTCAAGTACAGATACGCAGTATTTT	CASGGSSTDTQYF
NA	15	TRBV9	TRBJ2-2	NA	TGTGCCAGCAGCTTTGGACAGACGAACACCGGGGAGCTGTTTTTT	CASSFGQTNTGELFF
NA	14	TRBV18	TRBJ1-2	NA	TGTGCCAGCTCAACCAAACAGGGATCCTATGGCTACACCTTC	CASSTKQGSYGYTF
TRBD1	14	TRBV5-6	TRBJ1-3	NA	TGTGCCAGCAGCTCGACAGGGGCTGGAAACACCATATATTTT	CASSSTGAGNTIYF
NA	16	TRBV6-5	TRBJ2-7	NA	TGTGCCAGCAGTTCCCCAGGGGACGCCTCAGGATACGAGCAGTACTTC	CASSSPGDASGYEQYF
NA	13	TRBV2	TRBJ1-2	NA	TGTGCCAGCAGTGAACAAGGGGGCTATGGCTACACCTTC	CASSEQGGYGYTF
TRBD1	14	TRBV14	TRBJ1-4	NA	TGTGCCAGCAGCCAAGTACAGGGGGCCAAAAAACTGTTTTTT	CASSQVQGAKKLFF
TRBD1	15	TRBV19	TRBJ2-7	many	TGTGCCAGTAGATCGAACAGGGGCGATGCCTACGAGCAGTACTTC	CASRSNRGDAYEQYF
NA	13	TRBV2	TRBJ1-2	NA	TGTGCCAGCAGTGAACGGCAGGGGAAGGGCTACACCTTC	CASSERQGKGYTF
TRBD1	15	TRBV7-9	TRBJ1-4	NA	TGTGCCAGCAGGTCAGCCGGACAGGGTAATGAAAAACTGTTTTTT	CASRSAGQGNEKLFF
NA	13	TRBV11-2	TRBJ2-2	few	TGTGCCAGCAGCATTTTTAGTTCCGGGGAGCTGTTTTTT	CASSIFSSGELFF